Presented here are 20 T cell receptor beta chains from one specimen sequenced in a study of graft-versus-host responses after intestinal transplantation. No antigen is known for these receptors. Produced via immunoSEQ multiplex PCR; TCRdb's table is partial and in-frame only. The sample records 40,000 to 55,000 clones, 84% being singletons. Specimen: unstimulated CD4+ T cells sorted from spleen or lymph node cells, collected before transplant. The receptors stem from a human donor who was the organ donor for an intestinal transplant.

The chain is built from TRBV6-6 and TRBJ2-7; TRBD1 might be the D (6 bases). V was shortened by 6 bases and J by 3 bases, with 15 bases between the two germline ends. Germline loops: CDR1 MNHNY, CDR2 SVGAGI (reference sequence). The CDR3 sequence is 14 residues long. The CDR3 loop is CASRLRQDLYEQYF. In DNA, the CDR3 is TGTGCCAGCAGGTTACGACAGGACCTCTACGAGCAGTACTTC.

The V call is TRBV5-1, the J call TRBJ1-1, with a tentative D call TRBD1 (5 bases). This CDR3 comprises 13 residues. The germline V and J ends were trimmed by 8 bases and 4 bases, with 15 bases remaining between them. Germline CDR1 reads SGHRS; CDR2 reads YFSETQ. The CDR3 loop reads CASQSRASTEAFF. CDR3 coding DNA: TGCGCCAGTCAGTCCAGGGCTTCCACTGAAGCTTTCTTT. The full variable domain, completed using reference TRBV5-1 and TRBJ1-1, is KAGVTQTPRYLIKTRGQQVTLSCSPISGHRSVSWYQQTPGQGLQFLFEYFSETQRNKGNFPGRFSGRQFSNSRSEMNVSTLELGDSALYLCASQSRASTEAFFGQGTRLTVV.

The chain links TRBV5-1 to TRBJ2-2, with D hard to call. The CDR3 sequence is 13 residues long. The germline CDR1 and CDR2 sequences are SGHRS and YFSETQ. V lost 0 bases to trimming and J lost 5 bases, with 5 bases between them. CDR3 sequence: CASSLDPTGELFF. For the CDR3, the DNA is TGCGCCAGCAGCTTGGACCCAACCGGGGAGCTGTTTTTT.

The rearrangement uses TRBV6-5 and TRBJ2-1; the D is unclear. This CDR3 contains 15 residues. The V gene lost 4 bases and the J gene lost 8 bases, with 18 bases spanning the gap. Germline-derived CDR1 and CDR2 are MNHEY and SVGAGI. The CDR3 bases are TGTGCCAGCAGTTTTCATTTCTTGACGTTCGATGAGCAGTTCTTC. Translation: CASSFHFLTFDEQFF.

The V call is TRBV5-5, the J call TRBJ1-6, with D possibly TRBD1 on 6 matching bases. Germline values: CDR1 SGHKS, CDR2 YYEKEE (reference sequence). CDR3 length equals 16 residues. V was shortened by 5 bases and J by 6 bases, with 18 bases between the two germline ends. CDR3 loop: CASRVAGTRGNSPLHF. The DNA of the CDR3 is TGTGCCAGCAGGGTGGCCGGGACAAGGGGTAATTCACCCCTCCACTTT.

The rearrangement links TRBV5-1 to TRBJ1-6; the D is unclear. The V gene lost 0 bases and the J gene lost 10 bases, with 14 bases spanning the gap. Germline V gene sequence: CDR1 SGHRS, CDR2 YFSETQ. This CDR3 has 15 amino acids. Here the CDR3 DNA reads TGCGCCAGCAGCTTGGTCCAAGGAGAAGGGTCACCCCTCCACTTT. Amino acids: CASSLVQGEGSPLHF.

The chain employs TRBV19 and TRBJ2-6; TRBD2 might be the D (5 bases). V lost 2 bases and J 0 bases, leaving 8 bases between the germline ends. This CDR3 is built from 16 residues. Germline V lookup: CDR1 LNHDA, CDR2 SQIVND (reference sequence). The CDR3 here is CASSISRGSGANVLTF. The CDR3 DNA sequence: TGTGCCAGTAGTATATCCCGGGGCTCTGGGGCCAACGTCCTGACTTTC.

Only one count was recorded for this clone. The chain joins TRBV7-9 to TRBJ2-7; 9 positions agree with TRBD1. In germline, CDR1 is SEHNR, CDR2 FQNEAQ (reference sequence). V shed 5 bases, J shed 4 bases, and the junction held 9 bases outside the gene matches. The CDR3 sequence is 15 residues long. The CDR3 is CASSGRTGESYEQYF. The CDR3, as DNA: TGTGCCAGCAGCGGACGGACAGGGGAGAGTTACGAGCAGTACTTC.

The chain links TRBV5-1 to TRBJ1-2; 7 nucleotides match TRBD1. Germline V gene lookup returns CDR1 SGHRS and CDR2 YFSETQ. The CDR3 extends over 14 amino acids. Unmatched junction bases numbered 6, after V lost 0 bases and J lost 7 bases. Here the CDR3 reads CASSLDRGVSGYTF. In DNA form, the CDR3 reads TGCGCCAGCAGCTTGGACAGGGGCGTGAGTGGCTACACCTTC.

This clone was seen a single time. The CDR3: CAISDSSGGVNEQFF. Here the CDR3 DNA reads TGTGCCATCAGTGATTCTAGCGGGGGGGTCAATGAGCAGTTCTTC. The chain has TRBV10-3 and TRBJ2-1, with 12 positions matching TRBD2. Losses at the gene ends were 3 bases for V and 6 bases for J; bases not matched to a gene: 3. CDR3 length: 15 residues. Germline CDR1 ENHRY, CDR2 SYGVKD.

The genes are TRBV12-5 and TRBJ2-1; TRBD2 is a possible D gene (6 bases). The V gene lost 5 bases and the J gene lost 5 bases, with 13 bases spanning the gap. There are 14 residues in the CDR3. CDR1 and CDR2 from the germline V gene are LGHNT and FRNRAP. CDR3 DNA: TGTGCTAGTGGTATCCGGGACTTGAACAATGAGCAGTTCTTC. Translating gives CASGIRDLNNEQFF.

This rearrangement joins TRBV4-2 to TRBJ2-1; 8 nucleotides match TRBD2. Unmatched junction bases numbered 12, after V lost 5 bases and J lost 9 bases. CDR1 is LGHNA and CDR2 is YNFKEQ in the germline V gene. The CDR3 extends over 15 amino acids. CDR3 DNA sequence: TGTGCCAGCAGCTACGGGACTAGTCGTCAGGCTGAGCAGTTCTTC. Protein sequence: CASSYGTSRQAEQFF.

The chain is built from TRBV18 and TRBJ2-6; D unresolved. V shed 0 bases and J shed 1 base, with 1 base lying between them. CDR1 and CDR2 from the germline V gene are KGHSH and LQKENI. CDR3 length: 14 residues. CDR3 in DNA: TGTGCCAGCTCACCACCTTCTGGGGCCAACGTCCTGACTTTC. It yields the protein CASSPPSGANVLTF.

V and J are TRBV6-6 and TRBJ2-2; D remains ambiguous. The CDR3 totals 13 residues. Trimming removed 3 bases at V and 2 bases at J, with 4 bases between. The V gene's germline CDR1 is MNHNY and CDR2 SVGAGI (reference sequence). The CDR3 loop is CASSYPNTGELFF. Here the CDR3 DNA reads TGTGCCAGCAGTTATCCCAACACCGGGGAGCTGTTTTTT.

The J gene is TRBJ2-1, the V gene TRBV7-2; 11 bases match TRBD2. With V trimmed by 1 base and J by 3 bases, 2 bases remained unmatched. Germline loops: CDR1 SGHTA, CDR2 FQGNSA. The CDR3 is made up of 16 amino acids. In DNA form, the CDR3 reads TGTGCCAGCAGCTTAGTTCTAGCGGGGGGCTACAATGAGCAGTTCTTC. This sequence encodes CASSLVLAGGYNEQFF.

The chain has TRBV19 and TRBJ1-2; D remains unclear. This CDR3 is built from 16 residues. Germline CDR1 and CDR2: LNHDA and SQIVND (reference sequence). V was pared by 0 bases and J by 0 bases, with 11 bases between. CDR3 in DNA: TGTGCCAGTAGTATAGACCACACCCCATCTAACTATGGCTACACCTTC. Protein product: CASSIDHTPSNYGYTF. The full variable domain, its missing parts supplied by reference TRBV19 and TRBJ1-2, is DGGITQSPKYLFRKEGQNVTLSCEQNLNHDAMYWYRQDPGQGLRLIYYSQIVNDFQKGDIAEGYSVSREKKESFPLTVTSAQKNPTAFYLCASSIDHTPSNYGYTFGSGTRLTVV.

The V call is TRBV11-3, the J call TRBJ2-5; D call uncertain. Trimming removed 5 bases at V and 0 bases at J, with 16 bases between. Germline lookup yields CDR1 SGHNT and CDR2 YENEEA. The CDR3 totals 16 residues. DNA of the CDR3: TGTGCCAGCAGCCTCGGGCAGGCAGATTACCAAGAGACCCAGTACTTC. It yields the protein CASSLGQADYQETQYF.

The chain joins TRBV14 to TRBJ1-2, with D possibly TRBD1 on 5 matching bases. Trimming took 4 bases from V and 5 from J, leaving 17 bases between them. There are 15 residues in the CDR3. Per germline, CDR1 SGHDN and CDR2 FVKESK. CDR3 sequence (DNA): TGTGCCAGCAGCCCCCCTAGCAGGGTAGGGTATGGCTACACCTTC. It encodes CASSPPSRVGYGYTF.

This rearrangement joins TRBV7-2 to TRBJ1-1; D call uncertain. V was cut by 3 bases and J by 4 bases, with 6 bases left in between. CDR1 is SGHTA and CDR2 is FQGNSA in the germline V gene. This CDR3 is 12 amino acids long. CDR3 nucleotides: TGTGCCAGCAGCTTTGGGAGCACTGAAGCTTTCTTT. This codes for CASSFGSTEAFF. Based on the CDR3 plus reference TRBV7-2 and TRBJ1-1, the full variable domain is GAGVSQSPSNKVTEKGKDVELRCDPISGHTALYWYRQSLGQGLEFLIYFQGNSAPDKSGLPSDRFSAERTGGSVSTLTIQRTQQEDSAVYLCASSFGSTEAFFGQGTRLTVV.

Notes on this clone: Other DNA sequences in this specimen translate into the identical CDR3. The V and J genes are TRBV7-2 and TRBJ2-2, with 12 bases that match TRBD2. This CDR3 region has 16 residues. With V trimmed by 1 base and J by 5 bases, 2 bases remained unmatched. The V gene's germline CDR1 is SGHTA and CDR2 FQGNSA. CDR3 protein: CASSLGLAGVTGELFF. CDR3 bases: TGTGCCAGCAGCTTAGGACTAGCGGGAGTAACCGGGGAGCTGTTTTTT.